Shown below are 29 T cell receptor beta chains from a single sample sequenced in a study of blood T cell repertoires in COVID-19. Method: immunoSEQ multiplex PCR; TCRdb's copy keeps in-frame clones and lacks some. The sample records about 100,000 clones, less than 90% being singletons. Material for sequencing was peripheral blood. These receptors came from a man older than 75 with active or convalescent COVID-19.

CDR3 bases: TGTGCCAGCAGACTGGGACAGGGGGTTGGAGATGGCTACACCTTC. Protein product: CASRLGQGVGDGYTF. This chain connects TRBV28 to TRBJ1-2, with TRBD1 identical over 11 bases. Trimming at V came to 6 bases and at J to 6 bases, leaving 9 bases not matched to a gene. CDR3 size: 15 residues. CDR1 MDHEN and CDR2 SYDVKM come from the germline V gene.

This clone was observed once. The J gene is TRBJ1-2, the V gene TRBV7-9; D ambiguous. The V end was cut by 5 bases, the J end by 7 bases, with 14 bases between. The CDR3 has 13 amino acids. Looked up from germline, CDR1 is SEHNR and CDR2 is FQNEAQ (reference sequence). The DNA of the CDR3 is TGTGCCAGCAGCCTGGAGGCAGCTCGTGGCTACACCTTC. The encoded protein is CASSLEAARGYTF.

This sequence joins TRBV3-1 (or the pseudogene TRBV3-2) and TRBJ2-7; maybe TRBD2 (5 bases). V was pared by 4 bases and J by 7 bases, with 14 bases between. The CDR3 sequence is 13 residues long. From germline, CDR1 is LGHDT and CDR2 YNNKEL (reference sequence). The CDR3 sequence is CASSRLAPSEQYF. The CDR3 DNA reads TGTGCCAGCAGCCGCCTAGCCCCCTCTGAGCAGTACTTC.

This clone is classed as medium-sized. The V call is TRBV5-5, the J call TRBJ2-3; D perhaps matches TRBD1 (6 bases). Germline CDR1 reads SGHKS; CDR2 reads YYEKEE (reference sequence). The CDR3 loop spans 19 amino acids. Trimming pared 4 bases from V and 2 bases from J, leaving 26 bases between. The CDR3 bases are TGTGCCAGCAGCAAAAAACGGACAGAATTCTTTATCTACACAGATACGCAGTATTTT. It translates to CASSKKRTEFFIYTDTQYF.

The V call is TRBV9, the J call TRBJ1-2; 7 nucleotides agree with TRBD1. Trimming took 4 bases from V and 8 from J; bases not matched to a gene: 11. Germline V gives CDR1 SGDLS, CDR2 YYNGEE. The CDR3 consists of 14 residues. The CDR3 here is CASSQFQGVRGYTF. The CDR3 DNA follows: TGTGCCAGCAGCCAATTTCAGGGGGTCAGAGGCTACACCTTC.

The CDR3: CASSVGGAGVGEQYF. The CDR3 nucleotides are TGTGCCAGCAGCGTAGGCGGAGCGGGAGTTGGGGAGCAGTACTTC. J is TRBJ2-7 and V is TRBV9, with 8 bases that match TRBD2. The CDR3 covers 15 residues. Germline CDR1 SGDLS, CDR2 YYNGEE. Trimming removed 0 bases from V and 7 bases from J; junction bases left unmatched: 9.

The chain uses TRBV6-2 or TRBV6-3 and TRBJ1-2; no definite D call. The V end was cut by 1 base, the J end by 7 bases, with 10 bases between. The CDR3 spans 13 residues. Germline CDR1 and CDR2: MNHEY and SVGEGT. CDR3 protein: CASSYLPTGGYTF. As DNA, the CDR3 is TGTGCCAGCAGTTACTTGCCAACGGGTGGCTACACCTTC.

J is TRBJ1-6 and V is TRBV27; TRBD1 is a possible D gene (6 bases). Trimming stripped 9 bases from V and 7 bases from J, with 16 bases between. This CDR3 is 14 amino acids long. Germline V gene data show CDR1 as MNHEY and CDR2 as SMNVEV (reference sequence). The DNA for the CDR3 is TGTGCCAGTTGTTCAGCAGGGGCCAATTCACCCCTCCACTTT. Protein sequence: CASCSAGANSPLHF.

The V gene is TRBV3-1 (or the pseudogene TRBV3-2), the J gene TRBJ2-3, with no clear D. Germline CDR1 and CDR2: LGHDT and YNNKEL (reference sequence). The CDR3 is 17 residues long. Deletions cut 0 bases from V and 1 base from J, with 14 bases between. CDR3 nucleotide sequence: TGTGCCAGCAGCCAAGAACTATTCCCCCGTCGCACAGATACGCAGTATTTT. Its protein product is CASSQELFPRRTDTQYF.

The chain is built from TRBV5-1 and TRBJ1-2, with TRBD1 matching over 7 bases. The CDR3 is 14 amino acids. CDR1 SGHRS and CDR2 YFSETQ come from the germline V gene. J lost 3 bases, V lost 4 bases, and 6 bases had no gene match. CDR3 DNA: TGCGCCAGCAGCAATGCCGGGACAGACTATGGCTACACCTTC. Translated, it gives CASSNAGTDYGYTF.

This chain connects TRBV5-1 to TRBJ2-7, with 9 positions matching TRBD2. J lost 4 bases, V lost 0 bases, and 8 bases had no gene match. CDR1 is SGHRS, CDR2 YFSETQ, per germline. The CDR3 totals 16 residues. The CDR3 DNA reads as TGCGCCAGCAGCTTGGCGGCGGGAGGGAAAATATACGAGCAGTACTTC. Its protein product is CASSLAAGGKIYEQYF.

The J gene is TRBJ1-2, the V gene TRBV3-1 (or the pseudogene TRBV3-2), with a possible D match to TRBD1 (5 bases). The CDR3 extends over 14 amino acids. Germline-derived CDR1 and CDR2 are LGHDT and YNNKEL (reference sequence). Trimming removed 2 bases from V and 2 bases from J, with 9 bases in between. The CDR3 DNA follows: TGTGCCAGCAGCCAAAAGGGGTCGAACTATGGCTACACCTTC. Amino acids: CASSQKGSNYGYTF.

The chain combines TRBV2 with TRBJ1-1; 7 positions agree with TRBD1. Germline CDR1 and CDR2: SNHLY and FYNNEI. This CDR3 contains 16 residues. V shed 7 bases and J 0 bases; nucleotides not matched to a gene: 11. CDR3 loop: CASTRPRGQLNTEAFF. CDR3 DNA sequence: TGTGCCAGCACCAGACCGAGGGGACAGTTGAACACTGAAGCTTTCTTT.

V usage is TRBV5-1 and J usage is TRBJ2-7; D possibly corresponds to TRBD1 (6 bases). The germline V and J ends were trimmed by 4 bases and 2 bases, with 16 bases remaining between them. The CDR3 totals 15 residues. CDR1 and CDR2 (germline): SGHRS, YFSETQ. The CDR3 DNA reads as TGCGCCAGCAGCCCCAATACAGGGAACACCTACGAGCAGTACTTC. Translation gives CASSPNTGNTYEQYF. Full variable domain (remainder filled in from reference TRBV5-1 and TRBJ2-7): KAGVTQTPRYLIKTRGQQVTLSCSPISGHRSVSWYQQTPGQGLQFLFEYFSETQRNKGNFPGRFSGRQFSNSRSEMNVSTLELGDSALYLCASSPNTGNTYEQYFGPGTRLTVT.

There are a few counts of this clone. The CDR3 loop reads CAISEAGLAGAEQYF. CDR3 bases: TGTGCCATCAGTGAGGCCGGACTAGCGGGAGCGGAGCAGTACTTC. The rearrangement links TRBV10-3 to TRBJ2-7, with TRBD2 matching over 13 bases. This CDR3 spans 15 amino acids. V lost 2 bases and J lost 7; bases outside the gene matches: 5. Germline-derived CDR1 and CDR2 are ENHRY and SYGVKD.

V is TRBV25-1 and J is TRBJ2-7; 15 bases agree with TRBD2. The CDR3 extends over 16 amino acids. CDR1 MGHDK and CDR2 SYGVNS come from the germline V gene. CDR3 DNA: TGTGTCATAGGGACTAGCGGGAGGAGGATCGTCAGCGAGCAGTACTTC. Translating gives CVIGTSGRRIVSEQYF.

The chain has TRBV4-2 and TRBJ1-5; D perhaps matches TRBD1 (6 bases). In germline, CDR1 is LGHNA, CDR2 YNFKEQ. The V end lost 0 bases, the J end lost 4 bases, and 10 bases lay between the germline ends. This CDR3 has 15 residues. The CDR3 reads CASSQDTGMNQPQHF. In DNA form, the CDR3 reads TGTGCCAGCAGCCAAGATACAGGGATGAATCAGCCCCAGCATTTT.

The chain couples TRBV7-9 to TRBJ2-7; unclear D gene. CDR1 and CDR2 (germline): SEHNR, FQNEAQ (reference sequence). The V end lost 1 base, the J end lost 2 bases, and 3 bases lay between the germline ends. This CDR3 is built from 12 residues. The CDR3 sequence: CASSLVTYEQYF. The CDR3 bases are TGTGCCAGCAGCTTAGTTACCTACGAGCAGTACTTC. Based on the CDR3 plus reference TRBV7-9 and TRBJ2-7, the full variable domain is DTGVSQNPRHKITKRGQNVTFRCDPISEHNRLYWYRQTLGQGPEFLTYFQNEAQLEKSRLLSDRFSAERPKGSFSTLEIQRTEQGDSAMYLCASSLVTYEQYFGPGTRLTVT.

J is TRBJ1-1 and V is TRBV5-1, with D possibly TRBD1 on 5 matching bases. This CDR3 comprises 12 residues. Germline V gives CDR1 SGHRS, CDR2 YFSETQ. V lost 0 bases, J lost 11 bases, and 11 bases lay in between. CDR3 sequence reads: CASSLGQGEAFF. The CDR3 coding sequence is TGCGCCAGCAGCTTGGGGCAGGGTGAGGCTTTCTTT.

The V gene is TRBV28, the J gene TRBJ2-1; the match to TRBD2 covers 11 bases. CDR1 and CDR2 from the germline V gene are MDHEN and SYDVKM. The CDR3 is 16 amino acids. The junction had 6 bases not matched to a gene; V was cut back by 6 bases and J by 2 bases. CDR3 amino acids: CASRRLTSGTYNEQFF. CDR3 nucleotides: TGTGCCAGCAGGCGACTGACTAGCGGGACCTACAATGAGCAGTTCTTC. Full variable domain (remainder filled in from reference TRBV28 and TRBJ2-1): DVKVTQSSRYLVKRTGEKVFLECVQDMDHENMFWYRQDPGLGLRLIYFSYDVKMKEKGDIPEGYSVSREKKERFSLILESASTNQTSMYLCASRRLTSGTYNEQFFGPGTRLTVL.

This chain links TRBV28 with TRBJ2-3, with 9 bases that match TRBD2. This CDR3 is built from 12 residues. Germline values: CDR1 MDHEN, CDR2 SYDVKM. The ends lost 6 bases at V and 8 bases at J; junction bases unmatched: 3. Written as DNA, the CDR3 is TGTGCCAGCAGCCTGACTAGCGGTACGCAGTATTTT. Its translation: CASSLTSGTQYF.

The chain carries TRBV4-2 and TRBJ2-7; 9 bases match TRBD2. The CDR3 runs 15 residues. The V and J ends lost 0 bases and 4 bases, in that order; junction bases with no gene match: 4. From germline, CDR1 is LGHNA and CDR2 YNFKEQ. CDR3 region: CASSQEREGPYEQYF. DNA of the CDR3: TGTGCCAGCAGCCAAGAGCGGGAGGGCCCATACGAGCAGTACTTC.

This clone was seen more than once but under ten times. The V and J genes are TRBV19 and TRBJ1-2; tentative D call: TRBD1 (5 bases). The CDR3 has 16 amino acids. Germline CDR1 reads LNHDA; CDR2 reads SQIVND (reference sequence). V gave up 3 bases and J gave up 0 bases, with 14 bases separating them. CDR3 amino acids: CASSIGSWGSNYGYTF. CDR3 nucleotides: TGTGCCAGTAGTATTGGGTCGTGGGGCTCTAACTATGGCTACACCTTC.

The chain links TRBV7-9 to TRBJ2-1; D is unclear. The CDR3 extends over 13 amino acids. The germline V gene has CDR1 SEHNR and CDR2 FQNEAQ (reference sequence). V lost 1 base, J lost 7 bases, and 8 bases lay in between. The CDR3 coding sequence is TGTGCCAGCAGCTTAGTACTATGGAATGAGCAGTTCTTC. Encoded protein: CASSLVLWNEQFF.

The rearrangement uses TRBV18 and TRBJ1-2; 11 nucleotides align to TRBD1. Germline-derived CDR1 and CDR2 are KGHSH and LQKENI. V shed 5 bases, J shed 4 bases, and the junction held 9 bases outside the gene matches. The length of the CDR3 is 16 residues. The CDR3 DNA reads as TGTGCCAGCTCAATGATTCCCGGGACAGGGGGCTATGGCTACACCTTC. It codes for CASSMIPGTGGYGYTF.

The chain links TRBV7-9 to TRBJ1-1; 7 bases line up with TRBD1. V lost 6 bases, J lost 7 bases, and 8 bases stayed unmatched. The CDR3 is made up of 13 amino acids. CDR1 and CDR2 from the germline V gene are SEHNR and FQNEAQ (reference sequence). This chain's CDR3 is CASSHRGLSEAFF. The CDR3, as DNA: TGTGCCAGCAGTCACAGGGGATTGAGTGAAGCTTTCTTT.

This clone occurred once. This chain connects TRBV15 to TRBJ1-1; D is unclear. Germline CDR1 reads LNHNV; CDR2 reads YYDKDF (reference sequence). This CDR3 is built from 13 residues. V was clipped by 1 base and J by 1 base, with 4 bases between them. As DNA, the CDR3 is TGTGCCACCAGCAGAGGACAGAACACTGAAGCTTTCTTT. This sequence encodes CATSRGQNTEAFF.

CDR3 bases: TGTGCCAGCAGTGCTGGACAGGGGTACACCGGGGAGCTGTTTTTT. Its translation: CASSAGQGYTGELFF. This rearrangement joins TRBV25-1 to TRBJ2-2, with 9 bases matching TRBD1. With 4 bases clipped from V and 3 bases from J, the junction kept 3 bases outside the gene matches. This CDR3 is built from 15 residues. Germline CDR1 reads MGHDK; CDR2 reads SYGVNS.

The V and J genes are TRBV6-1 and TRBJ2-1, with 15 bases fitting TRBD2. The length of the CDR3 is 16 residues. The V gene's germline CDR1 is MNHNS and CDR2 SASEGT. V dropped 3 bases and J dropped 8; count of bases not matched to a gene: 5. CDR3 DNA: TGTGCCAGCAGTGAGCCGGGACTAGCGGGAGGAGATGAGCAGTTCTTC. It is translated as CASSEPGLAGGDEQFF.